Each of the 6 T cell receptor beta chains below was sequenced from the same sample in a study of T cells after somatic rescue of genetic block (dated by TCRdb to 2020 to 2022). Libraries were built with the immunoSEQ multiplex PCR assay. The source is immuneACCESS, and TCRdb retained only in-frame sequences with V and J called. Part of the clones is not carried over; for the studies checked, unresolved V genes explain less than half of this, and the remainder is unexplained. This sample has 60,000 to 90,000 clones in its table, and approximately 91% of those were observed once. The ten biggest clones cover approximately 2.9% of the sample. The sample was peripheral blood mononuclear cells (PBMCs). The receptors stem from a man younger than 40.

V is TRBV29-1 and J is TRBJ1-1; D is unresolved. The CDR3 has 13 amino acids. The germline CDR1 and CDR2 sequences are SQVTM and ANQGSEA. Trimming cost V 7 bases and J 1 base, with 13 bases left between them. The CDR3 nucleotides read TGCAGCGCCTCCGGAGGAGGGAACACTGAAGCTTTCTTT. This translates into CSASGGGNTEAFF.

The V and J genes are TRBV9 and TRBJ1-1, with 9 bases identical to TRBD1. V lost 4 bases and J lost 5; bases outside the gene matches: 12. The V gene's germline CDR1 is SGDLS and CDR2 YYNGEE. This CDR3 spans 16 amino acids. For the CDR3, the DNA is TGTGCCAGCAGCCCGTTGGGACAGGGCCTCCGGACTGAAGCTTTCTTT. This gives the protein CASSPLGQGLRTEAFF. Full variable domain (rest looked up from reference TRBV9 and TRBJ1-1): DSGVTQTPKHLITATGQRVTLRCSPRSGDLSVYWYQQSLDQGLQFLIQYYNGEERAKGNILERFSAQQFPDLHSELNLSSLELGDSALYFCASSPLGQGLRTEAFFGQGTRLTVV.

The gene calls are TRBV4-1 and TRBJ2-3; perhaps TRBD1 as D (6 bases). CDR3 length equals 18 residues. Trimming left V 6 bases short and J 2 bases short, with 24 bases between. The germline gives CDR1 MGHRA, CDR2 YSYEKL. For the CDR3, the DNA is TGCGCCAGCAGTTATCAGGGGACCTCAGGGTCATACACAGATACGCAGTATTTT. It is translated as CASSYQGTSGSYTDTQYF.

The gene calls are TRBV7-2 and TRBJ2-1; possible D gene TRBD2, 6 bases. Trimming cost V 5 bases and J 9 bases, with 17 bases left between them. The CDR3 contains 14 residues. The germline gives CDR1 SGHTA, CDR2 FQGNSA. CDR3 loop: CASSPEVGRGEQFF. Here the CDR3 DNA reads TGTGCCAGCAGCCCAGAGGTAGGGCGGGGTGAGCAGTTCTTC.

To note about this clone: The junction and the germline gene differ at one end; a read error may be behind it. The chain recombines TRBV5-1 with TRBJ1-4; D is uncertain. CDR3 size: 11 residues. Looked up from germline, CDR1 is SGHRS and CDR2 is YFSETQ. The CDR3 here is CASRLEEKLFF. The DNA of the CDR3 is TGCGCCAGCAGGTTGGAGGAAAAACTGTTTTTT.

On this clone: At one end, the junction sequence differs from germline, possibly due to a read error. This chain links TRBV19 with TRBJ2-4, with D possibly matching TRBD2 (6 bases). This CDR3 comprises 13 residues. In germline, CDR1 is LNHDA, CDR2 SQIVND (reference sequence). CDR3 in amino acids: CASSRRATNIQYF. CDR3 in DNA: TGTGCCAGTAGTCGGAGGGCCACAAACATTCAGTACTTC.